Below, 31 T cell receptor beta chains from the same sample are listed, as sequenced in a study of vaccination effects on CD4 cells after COVID-19. Culturing for approximately 10 days preceded CD4+ T cell isolation. Their recognized antigens are unknown. The assay was immunoSEQ multiplex PCR, and TCRdb's table has in-frame clones only and misses some. The sample yields tens of thousands of clones, around 63% seen once. Sequenced here: CD4+ T cells from PBMCs cultured without peptide, sampled before COVID-19 vaccination. The receptors come from a human donor who received a COVID-19 vaccine.

The chain joins TRBV14 to TRBJ1-2; 8 positions agree with TRBD1. V lost 3 bases and J lost 9; bases outside the gene matches: 9. Germline CDR1 reads SGHDN; CDR2 reads FVKESK. The CDR3 is 14 residues long. The CDR3 DNA sequence: TGTGCCAGCAGCCAGCATCCCCGGACAGGGAGCTACACCTTC. This gives the protein CASSQHPRTGSYTF.

The sample holds a few counts of this clone. The CDR3 sequence is CASSRGGGTGELFF. CDR3 nucleotide sequence: TGCGCCAGCAGTAGAGGGGGGGGCACCGGGGAGCTGTTTTTT. The chain joins TRBV10-1 to TRBJ2-2, with D possibly TRBD2 on 7 matching bases. V was pared by 5 bases and J by 4 bases, with 11 bases between. Looked up from germline, CDR1 is WNHNN and CDR2 is SYGVQD (reference sequence). This CDR3 has 14 amino acids.

Regarding this clone: Other DNA sequences of this sample code for an identical CDR3. The gene calls are TRBV5-6 and TRBJ2-7; D is unresolved. This CDR3 has 11 amino acids. Between the trimmed V and J ends, which lost 5 bases and 3 bases, there was a span of 6 bases. Germline V gene sequence: CDR1 SGHDT, CDR2 YYEEEE. The CDR3 spells CASSFDYEQYF. CDR3 DNA sequence: TGTGCCAGCAGTTTCGACTACGAGCAGTACTTC.

The chain uses TRBV5-8 and TRBJ1-5; 7 nucleotides agree with TRBD1. CDR1 and CDR2 (germline): SGHTS, YDEGEE. The CDR3 is 15 residues long. Germline trimming cut 4 bases from V and 0 bases from J; bases unmatched to any gene: 4. The DNA of the CDR3 is TGTGCCAGCAGCATTGGGACAGATAGCAATCAGCCCCAGCATTTT. Its translation is CASSIGTDSNQPQHF. Together with reference TRBV5-8 and TRBJ1-5, the CDR3 gives the full variable domain: EAGVTQSPTHLIKTRGQQATLRCSPISGHTSVYWYQQALGLGLQFLLWYDEGEERNRGNFPPRFSGRQFPNYSSELNVNALELEDSALYLCASSIGTDSNQPQHFGDGTRLSIL.

This chain links TRBV14 with TRBJ1-6; D is unclear. This CDR3 comprises 15 residues. V dropped 4 bases and J dropped 7 bases, with 14 bases sitting between them. Germline values: CDR1 SGHDN, CDR2 FVKESK. The CDR3 is CASSRALGANSPLHF. The CDR3 DNA follows: TGTGCCAGCAGCCGAGCTCTGGGTGCAAATTCACCCCTCCACTTT.

For the CDR3, the DNA is TGTGCCAGCAGCGCATACACCGGGGAGCTGTTTTTT. Protein: CASSAYTGELFF. The V gene is TRBV9, the J gene TRBJ2-2, with D hard to call. CDR3 length: 12 amino acids. Trimming left V 3 bases short and J 3 bases short, with 3 bases between. Germline V lookup: CDR1 SGDLS, CDR2 YYNGEE.

The gene calls are TRBV5-1 and TRBJ2-6; D unresolved. This CDR3 comprises 18 residues. The germline gives CDR1 SGHRS, CDR2 YFSETQ. V was pared by 3 bases and J by 2 bases, with 18 bases between. As DNA, the CDR3 is TGCGCCAGCAGCTCCGAGTGGACCGCTCACACTGGGGCCAACGTCCTGACTTTC. Its translation: CASSSEWTAHTGANVLTF.

This sequence joins TRBV3-1 (or the pseudogene TRBV3-2) and TRBJ2-2; perhaps TRBD1 as D (6 bases). The CDR3 has 14 amino acids. CDR1 and CDR2 from the germline V gene are LGHDT and YNNKEL (reference sequence). Trimming cost V 4 bases and J 2 bases, with 8 bases left between them. The CDR3 loop reads CASSRDTNTGELFF. The CDR3 DNA sequence: TGTGCCAGCAGCCGGGACACAAACACCGGGGAGCTGTTTTTT.

This clone was detected only once. J is TRBJ1-2 and V is TRBV7-9; D perhaps matches TRBD1 (5 bases). V was clipped by 5 bases and J by 4 bases, with 14 bases between them. The CDR3 is 14 residues long. The V gene's germline CDR1 is SEHNR and CDR2 FQNEAQ (reference sequence). The DNA of the CDR3 is TGTGCCAGCAGCCCCGACAGTGGGTCCTATGGCTACACCTTC. Translated: CASSPDSGSYGYTF. Based on the CDR3 plus reference TRBV7-9 and TRBJ1-2, the full variable domain is DTGVSQNPRHKITKRGQNVTFRCDPISEHNRLYWYRQTLGQGPEFLTYFQNEAQLEKSRLLSDRFSAERPKGSFSTLEIQRTEQGDSAMYLCASSPDSGSYGYTFGSGTRLTVV.

This clone showed up just a few times. J is TRBJ1-5 and V is TRBV19; no definite D call. V was pared by 1 base and J by 7 bases, with 14 bases between. This CDR3 comprises 15 residues. Germline CDR1 is LNHDA and CDR2 is SQIVND (reference sequence). The CDR3 here is CASSIGDGSRQPQHF. The CDR3, as DNA: TGTGCCAGTAGTATAGGAGATGGAAGCAGGCAGCCCCAGCATTTT.

This clone was seen only a few times. The V and J genes are TRBV7-8 and TRBJ1-6; no clear D. V was clipped by 7 bases and J by 7 bases, with 11 bases between them. The CDR3 length is 13 residues. CDR1 is SGHVS and CDR2 is FQNEAQ in the germline V gene. The CDR3, as DNA: TGTGCCAGCACCGAGACGAGGAATTCACCCCTCCACTTT. The encoded protein is CASTETRNSPLHF. The full variable domain, rest sourced from reference TRBV7-8 and TRBJ1-6, is GAGVSQSPRYKVAKRGQDVALRCDPISGHVSLFWYQQALGQGPEFLTYFQNEAQLDKSGLPSDRFFAERPEGSVSTLKIQRTQQEDSAVYLCASTETRNSPLHFGNGTRLTVT.

This rearrangement joins TRBV6-2 or TRBV6-3 to TRBJ2-3; 8 bases map to TRBD2. The germline gives CDR1 MNHEY, CDR2 SVGEGT. V shed 6 bases, J shed 2 bases, and the junction held 4 bases outside the gene matches. This CDR3 region has 14 residues. CDR3 nucleotides: TGTGCCAGCAGCGGACTAGCCGCCACAGATACGCAGTATTTT. Translation: CASSGLAATDTQYF.

The chain links TRBV7-2 to TRBJ2-7, with unresolved D. Germline V gene lookup returns CDR1 SGHTA and CDR2 FQGNSA. The CDR3 extends over 11 amino acids. Trimming removed 2 bases from V and 6 bases from J, with 5 bases in between. The CDR3 nucleotides read TGTGCCAGCAGCTTAATTCTCGAGCAGTACTTC. Its protein is CASSLILEQYF.

The gene calls are TRBV5-4 and TRBJ2-5, with D perhaps TRBD2 (5 bases). The CDR3 is 14 residues long. Germline assignment: CDR1 SGHNT and CDR2 YYREEE (reference sequence). V was shortened by 1 base and J by 2 bases, with 9 bases between the two germline ends. For the CDR3, the DNA is TGTGCCAGCAGCTTGCGAGGGAGTCAAGAGACCCAGTACTTC. Translated: CASSLRGSQETQYF. Using reference TRBV5-4 and TRBJ2-5 for the parts outside the CDR3, the full variable domain is ETGVTQSPTHLIKTRGQQVTLRCSSQSGHNTVSWYQQALGQGPQFIFQYYREEENGRGNFPPRFSGLQFPNYSSELNVNALELDDSALYLCASSLRGSQETQYFGPGTRLLVL.

The chain is built from TRBV7-9 and TRBJ1-2; tentatively, D is TRBD1 (5 bases). CDR1 and CDR2 (germline): SEHNR, FQNEAQ (reference sequence). This CDR3 contains 16 residues. The V end was cut by 5 bases, the J end by 8 bases, with 24 bases between. The CDR3 DNA follows: TGTGCCAGCAGCCTGATGGCCGGGACCGAGAAATCGGGCTACACCTTC. This codes for CASSLMAGTEKSGYTF. The variable domain in full, with the rest retrieved from reference TRBV7-9 and TRBJ1-2, is DTGVSQNPRHKITKRGQNVTFRCDPISEHNRLYWYRQTLGQGPEFLTYFQNEAQLEKSRLLSDRFSAERPKGSFSTLEIQRTEQGDSAMYLCASSLMAGTEKSGYTFGSGTRLTVV.

The chain employs TRBV6-4 and TRBJ2-7; possible D gene TRBD2, 5 bases. The CDR3 has 19 amino acids. Germline CDR1 reads MRHNA; CDR2 reads SNTAGT. Trimming left V 6 bases short and J 3 bases short, with 30 bases between. Written as DNA, the CDR3 is TGTGCCAGCAGGATTTTTGGTGTCACGGGCTCCCAGGACTGCTACGAGCAGTACTTC. Encoded protein: CASRIFGVTGSQDCYEQYF.

This clone was counted between two and nine times. CDR3: CASSRSGNTGELFF. For the CDR3, the DNA is TGTGCCAGCAGCCGTAGCGGGAACACCGGGGAGCTGTTTTTT. This rearrangement joins TRBV7-2 to TRBJ2-2; D possibly corresponds to TRBD2 (6 bases). Per germline, CDR1 SGHTA and CDR2 FQGNSA. V lost 5 bases to trimming and J lost 1 base, with 8 bases between them. The CDR3 totals 14 residues. The whole variable domain, remainder taken from reference TRBV7-2 and TRBJ2-2, is GAGVSQSPSNKVTEKGKDVELRCDPISGHTALYWYRQSLGQGLEFLIYFQGNSAPDKSGLPSDRFSAERTGGSVSTLTIQRTQQEDSAVYLCASSRSGNTGELFFGEGSRLTVL.

This chain joins TRBV2 and TRBJ1-4; possibly TRBD1 for D (6 bases). Germline V gives CDR1 SNHLY, CDR2 FYNNEI. Trimming left V 5 bases short and J 7 bases short, with 17 bases between. This CDR3 spans 15 amino acids. The CDR3 is CASSQDKGGSEKLFF. CDR3 DNA sequence: TGTGCCAGCAGTCAGGACAAGGGGGGCTCTGAAAAACTGTTTTTT.

The chain couples TRBV2 to TRBJ1-2, with 9 bases lining up with TRBD1. The germline V gene encodes CDR1 SNHLY and CDR2 FYNNEI. V was clipped by 7 bases and J by 7 bases; unmatched bases: 10. This CDR3 comprises 14 residues. CDR3 in amino acids: CASTPGTGFSGYTF. The CDR3 DNA reads as TGTGCCAGCACCCCCGGGACAGGGTTCTCTGGCTACACCTTC.

This clone has a handful of counts. The chain recombines TRBV7-9 with TRBJ2-6, with D uncertain. CDR1 and CDR2 from the germline V gene are SEHNR and FQNEAQ (reference sequence). The CDR3 totals 14 residues. Trimming removed 6 bases from V and 4 bases from J, with 10 bases in between. The CDR3 DNA is TGTGCCAGCAGTTCAACTCAGGGGGCCAACGTCCTGACTTTC. Translated, it gives CASSSTQGANVLTF.

This sequence joins TRBV25-1 and TRBJ2-1; no clear D. CDR1 and CDR2 (germline): MGHDK, SYGVNS. V was pared by 4 bases and J by 9 bases, with 4 bases between. The CDR3 runs 10 residues. DNA for the CDR3: TGTGCCAGCAGTGCCAGTGAGCAGTTCTTC. Its translation: CASSASEQFF.

The CDR3 is CASGSQSSGNTIYF. The CDR3 DNA reads as TGTGCCAGCGGCTCCCAGAGCTCTGGAAACACCATATATTTT. The J gene is TRBJ1-3, the V gene TRBV2; D is uncertain. The ends were cut back, 8 bases at V and 0 bases at J, with 11 bases in the middle. This CDR3 spans 14 amino acids. In germline, CDR1 is SNHLY, CDR2 FYNNEI.

The chain uses TRBV6-5 and TRBJ1-2, with no clear D. CDR1 MNHEY and CDR2 SVGAGI come from the germline V gene. The CDR3 is 15 amino acids. V was trimmed by 0 bases and J by 2 bases, leaving 10 bases between them. CDR3 loop: CASSYSRASNYGYTF. Here the CDR3 DNA reads TGTGCCAGCAGTTACTCTAGGGCATCCAACTATGGCTACACCTTC.

The chain combines TRBV18 with TRBJ1-6, with D maybe TRBD1 (6 bases). CDR1 KGHSH and CDR2 LQKENI come from the germline V gene. The CDR3 loop spans 17 amino acids. Trimming pared 3 bases from V and 7 bases from J, leaving 19 bases between. CDR3 DNA: TGTGCCAGCTCACCCGACGAGCCACAGGGTCAAAATTCACCCCTCCACTTT. This codes for CASSPDEPQGQNSPLHF.

There are a few counts of this clone. The genes are TRBV27 and TRBJ1-1; D is unresolved. CDR1 MNHEY and CDR2 SMNVEV come from the germline V gene (reference sequence). This CDR3 spans 16 amino acids. Trimming removed 0 bases at V and 4 bases at J, with 15 bases between. The CDR3 is CASSLSVSPVVTEAFF. The CDR3 region has the DNA TGTGCCAGCAGTTTATCGGTGTCTCCCGTTGTCACTGAAGCTTTCTTT.

The table lists this clone with a count of one. The chain carries TRBV19 and TRBJ2-2, with a tentative D call TRBD1 (6 bases). V was cut by 7 bases and J by 0 bases, with 15 bases left in between. In germline, CDR1 is LNHDA, CDR2 SQIVND (reference sequence). This CDR3 has 16 amino acids. As DNA, the CDR3 is TGTGCCAGTACCAAAGGACAGCTGACGAACACCGGGGAGCTGTTTTTT. Its translation is CASTKGQLTNTGELFF.

The rearrangement links TRBV6-6 to TRBJ1-2; the D is unclear. In germline, CDR1 is MNHNY, CDR2 SVGAGI (reference sequence). V was cut by 6 bases and J by 4 bases, with 12 bases left in between. CDR3 length equals 13 residues. The CDR3 region is CASRRDGSYGYTF. The CDR3 coding sequence is TGTGCCAGCAGGAGGGATGGATCCTATGGCTACACCTTC.

The V call is TRBV12-3 or TRBV12-4, the J call TRBJ1-4; perhaps TRBD1 as D (5 bases). Trimming removed 7 bases at V and 7 bases at J, with 10 bases between. The CDR3 loop spans 12 amino acids. In nucleotides, the CDR3 is TGTGCCAGCACCCGACAGAGTGAAAAACTGTTTTTT. Its translation is CASTRQSEKLFF.

The chain employs TRBV18 and TRBJ2-7; perhaps TRBD1 as D (6 bases). This CDR3 has 16 amino acids. V lost 2 bases and J lost 2, with 16 bases in between. Germline V gene data show CDR1 as KGHSH and CDR2 as LQKENI. This CDR3 reads CASSPEWGPQAYEQYF. CDR3 DNA sequence: TGTGCCAGCTCACCAGAATGGGGGCCCCAAGCCTACGAGCAGTACTTC.

V gene TRBV19 combines with J gene TRBJ1-2; D perhaps matches TRBD1 (6 bases). CDR3 length: 15 amino acids. CDR1 and CDR2 (germline): LNHDA, SQIVND (reference sequence). V was clipped by 10 bases and J by 7 bases, with 25 bases between them. Here the CDR3 reads CATYILGEGGGGYTF. The CDR3 nucleotides are TGTGCCACCTACATCCTTGGGGAGGGGGGCGGTGGCTACACCTTC.

By share, this clone counts as large. V usage is TRBV2 and J usage is TRBJ2-2, with 12 positions matching TRBD2. V lost 6 bases and J lost 5; bases outside the gene matches: 4. CDR1 and CDR2 (germline): SNHLY, FYNNEI. CDR3 length: 15 amino acids. The CDR3 is CASRASGRDTGELFF. Here the CDR3 DNA reads TGTGCCAGCAGAGCTAGCGGGAGGGATACCGGGGAGCTGTTTTTT.